This entry features one TCR beta chain sequence. This entry comes from a study of T cell changes during pregnancy in multiple sclerosis. Trimming shortened V by 7 bases and J by 3 bases, and 9 bases separated the two germline ends. There are 12 residues in the CDR3. CDR1 and CDR2 (germline): LNHDA, SQIVND (reference sequence). Libraries were prepared by immunoSEQ multiplex PCR; TCRdb keeps only in-frame clonotypes and omits some of them. The sample lists about 49,000 clones; roughly 94% were seen once. This clonotype was sampled from a female donor with multiple sclerosis, enrolled in a pregnancy study. V and J are TRBV19 and TRBJ1-2; D is uncertain. Source: CD8+ T cells from peripheral blood mononuclear cells, taken before pregnancy. CDR3 DNA sequence: TGTGCCAGTACTAAGGAGGACTATGGCTACACCTTC. It codes for CASTKEDYGYTF.